These 25 T cell receptor beta chains share one sample of origin, sequenced in a study of blood T cells in healthy people across ages. A second PCR, run for about 6 to 11 cycles, used a sample-barcoded 5' primer plus a J-beta primer mix. One entry per CDR3 protein, called by TCRdb with MiXCR from the 5' RACE reads. The sample has hundreds of thousands of distinct CDR3 sequences, 32% seen once; the top ten hold just over 15%. The sample taken for sequencing was blood. All receptors come from a woman aged 80 or over in good health.

This clonotype came up a few times. The chain uses TRBV6-6 and TRBJ1-1; no clear D. CDR3 length: 15 amino acids. The V and J ends lost 0 bases and 1 base respectively, with 9 bases between them. The germline V gene encodes CDR1 MNHNY and CDR2 SVGAGI (reference sequence). The CDR3 sequence is CASSYSSGKNTEAFF. The CDR3 DNA is TGTGCCAGCAGTTACTCGTCCGGGAAGAACACTGAAGCTTTCTTT.

This clonotype was counted at least ten times. The chain uses TRBV2 and TRBJ2-3, with D hard to call. Trimming shortened V by 2 bases and J by 7 bases, and 7 bases separated the two germline ends. Per germline, CDR1 SNHLY and CDR2 FYNNEI. The CDR3 runs to 12 residues. CDR3 residues: CASSEMENTQYF. CDR3 bases: TGTGCCAGCAGTGAAATGGAGAATACGCAGTATTTT.

This clonotype was detected once. One base away lies a much larger clone, so this may be a sequencing read error. This chain joins TRBV11-2 and TRBJ2-3; tentative D call: TRBD2 (5 bases). In germline, CDR1 is SGHAT, CDR2 FQNNGV. V dropped 3 bases and J dropped 5 bases, with 12 bases sitting between them. The CDR3 length is 14 residues. As DNA, the CDR3 is TGTGCCAGCAGCTTGCTGAGGGCGGGAGATACGCAGTATTTT. Encoded protein: CASSLLRAGDTQYF.

The V gene is TRBV6-1, the J gene TRBJ2-1, with 11 bases matching TRBD2. This CDR3 region has 17 residues. Germline-derived CDR1 and CDR2 are MNHNS and SASEGT. Unmatched junction bases numbered 13, after V lost 7 bases and J lost 5 bases. The chain's CDR3 is CASNTLAGEGGHNEQFF. CDR3 DNA: TGTGCCAGCAATACACTAGCGGGAGAGGGGGGCCACAATGAGCAGTTCTTC.

This clonotype was counted at least ten times. The chain has TRBV5-1 and TRBJ1-1, with D unclear. The length of the CDR3 is 14 residues. V lost 4 bases and J lost 1, with 11 bases in between. Germline loops: CDR1 SGHRS, CDR2 YFSETQ. CDR3 nucleotide sequence: TGCGCCAGCAGCCGATACGGACCGAACACTGAAGCTTTCTTT. Translating it yields CASSRYGPNTEAFF.

The chain's CDR3 is CAISESRSRGGDTEAFF. The CDR3 region has the DNA TGTGCCATCAGTGAGTCGCGGAGTAGGGGGGGAGACACTGAAGCTTTCTTT. The rearrangement joins TRBV10-3 to TRBJ1-1, with D possibly TRBD1 on 6 matching bases. Per the germline V gene, CDR1 is ENHRY and CDR2 is SYGVKD. The CDR3 totals 17 residues. Trimming removed 0 bases from V and 3 bases from J, with 17 bases in between.

This clonotype was observed a handful of times. The chain links TRBV27 to TRBJ1-5; a weak D match, TRBD1 (5 bases). The germline V gene encodes CDR1 MNHEY and CDR2 SMNVEV (reference sequence). V lost 2 bases and J 3 bases, leaving 11 bases between the germline ends. This CDR3 has 15 residues. CDR3 in amino acids: CASSLVLGDNQPQHF. Here the CDR3 DNA reads TGTGCCAGCAGTTTAGTTCTAGGGGACAATCAGCCCCAGCATTTT.

This clonotype was counted between two and nine times. The junction departs from the called germline gene at one end, perhaps through a read error. The rearrangement links TRBV27 to TRBJ1-5; no definite D call. The CDR3 runs 13 residues. Germline V gives CDR1 MNHEY, CDR2 SMNVEV (reference sequence). In DNA, the CDR3 is TGTACCAGCAGTCCCCGGCCGGGTCAGCCCCAGCATTTT. Protein sequence: CTSSPRPGQPQHF.

This clonotype was recorded a few times. The V gene is TRBV20-1, the J gene TRBJ2-1; D could derive from TRBD1 or TRBD2 (6 bases each). The CDR3 consists of 14 residues. Per germline, CDR1 DFQATT and CDR2 SNEGSKA (reference sequence). Trimming took 3 bases from V and 0 from J, leaving 9 bases between them. The DNA for the CDR3 is TGCAGTGCTAGTAGGGGGGACTCCTACAATGAGCAGTTCTTC. Its protein is CSASRGDSYNEQFF.

J is TRBJ2-6 and V is TRBV15; D remains ambiguous. The CDR3 contains 15 residues. The germline V gene encodes CDR1 LNHNV and CDR2 YYDKDF (reference sequence). V shed 0 bases and J shed 0 bases, with 3 bases lying between them. CDR3 protein: CATSRDNSGANVLTF. CDR3 in DNA: TGTGCCACCAGCAGAGATAACTCTGGGGCCAACGTCCTGACTTTC.

This clonotype has ten or more counts. This chain uses TRBV7-9 with TRBJ2-4, with a weak D call TRBD1 (5 bases). The CDR3 is 16 amino acids. The germline gives CDR1 SEHNR, CDR2 FQNEAQ (reference sequence). The germline V and J ends were trimmed by 5 bases and 2 bases, with 16 bases remaining between them. The chain's CDR3 is CASSPKEGVTKNIQYF. CDR3 in DNA: TGTGCCAGCAGCCCAAAGGAAGGGGTGACCAAAAACATTCAGTACTTC.

This clonotype was seen ten or more times. This chain joins TRBV24-1 and TRBJ2-7; D might be TRBD1 or TRBD2, each matching 5 bases. V lost 4 bases and J 3 bases, leaving 15 bases between the germline ends. Germline lookup yields CDR1 KGHDR and CDR2 SFDVKD. This CDR3 region has 15 residues. The CDR3, as DNA: TGTGCCACCAGTGAACCTACAGGACTCTGCTACGAGCAGTACTTC. Encoded protein: CATSEPTGLCYEQYF.

This clonotype has at least ten counts. This sequence joins TRBV27 and TRBJ2-7; 13 bases are shared with TRBD2. V shed 5 bases, J shed 1 base, and the junction held 8 bases outside the gene matches. CDR1 and CDR2 (germline): MNHEY, SMNVEV (reference sequence). The CDR3 is made up of 17 amino acids. CDR3 residues: CASSPFRLAGGSYEQYF. The CDR3, as DNA: TGTGCCAGCAGTCCCTTCAGACTAGCGGGGGGTTCCTACGAGCAGTACTTC.

This clonotype was seen only a few times. This could be a read error, since a much larger clone is one nucleotide away. The rearrangement joins TRBV6-6 to TRBJ1-1, with 7 nucleotides matching TRBD1. Germline-derived CDR1 and CDR2 are MNHNY and SVGAGI (reference sequence). This CDR3 spans 14 amino acids. The CDR3 DNA is TGTGCCAGCAGTAACTCGAGACAGGGCCCTGAAGCTTTCTTT. Translated: CASSNSRQGPEAFF.

J is TRBJ1-1 and V is TRBV7-9; no reliable D call. The V gene's germline CDR1 is SEHNR and CDR2 FQNEAQ (reference sequence). This CDR3 is 14 amino acids long. The V end lost 6 bases, the J end lost 7 bases, and 18 bases lay between the germline ends. DNA for the CDR3: TGTGCCAGCAGTCATAACCAGGCGCGGGGTGAAGCTTTCTTT. This translates into CASSHNQARGEAFF.

The CDR3 DNA reads TGCAGTGCTAGATTGGTGGGTAACTACGAGCAGTACTTC. Translation: CSARLVGNYEQYF. The chain couples TRBV20-1 to TRBJ2-7; D remains ambiguous. Deletions cut 2 bases from V and 3 bases from J, with 11 bases between. CDR1 and CDR2 from the germline V gene are DFQATT and SNEGSKA (reference sequence). This CDR3 region has 13 residues.

This clonotype came up many times. V gene TRBV7-2 combines with J gene TRBJ1-2; no clear D gene. Germline lookup yields CDR1 SGHTA and CDR2 FQGNSA. Between the trimmed V and J ends, which lost 11 bases and 4 bases, there was a span of 14 bases. The CDR3 length is 12 residues. The CDR3 DNA follows: TGTGCCGCTCGGGGAGGCGTCTATGGCTACACCTTC. Translated, it gives CAARGGVYGYTF. Drawing the rest from reference TRBV7-2 and TRBJ1-2, the complete variable domain is GAGVSQSPSNKVTEKGKDVELRCDPISGHTALYWYRQSLGQGLEFLIYFQGNSAPDKSGLPSDRFSAERTGGSVSTLTIQRTQQEDSAVYLCAARGGVYGYTFGSGTRLTVV.

This clonotype was seen ten or more times. This chain links TRBV2 with TRBJ2-6; TRBD1 matches at 7 bases. The CDR3 is 16 amino acids. Germline CDR1 is SNHLY and CDR2 is FYNNEI. The J segment lost 0 bases and the V segment lost 7 bases, leaving 6 bases of the junction unmatched. The CDR3: CASKRDSLSGANVLTF. DNA for the CDR3: TGTGCCAGCAAAAGGGACAGCCTCTCTGGGGCCAACGTCCTGACTTTC.

This clonotype was counted at least ten times. An end of the junction does not agree with germline; a read error may underlie this. The V and J genes are TRBV7-7 and TRBJ2-5; 10 nucleotides agree with TRBD2. The CDR3 loop spans 18 amino acids. The germline V gene encodes CDR1 SSHAT and CDR2 FNYEAQ (reference sequence). The CDR3 loop reads CASSSVSGGGKTQETQYF. In DNA, the CDR3 is TGTGCTAGCAGTTCGGTCAGCGGGGGGGGTAAAACTCAAGAGACCCAGTACTTC.

In this sample, this clonotype turned up many times. The chain combines TRBV5-8 with TRBJ2-6; 7 nucleotides agree with TRBD1. Germline V gene lookup returns CDR1 SGHTS and CDR2 YDEGEE. The J segment lost 1 base and the V segment lost 0 bases, leaving 10 bases of the junction unmatched. This CDR3 has 19 residues. The CDR3 loop reads CASSLEHGTVSSGANVLTF. CDR3 sequence (DNA): TGTGCCAGCAGCTTGGAGCATGGGACAGTTTCATCTGGGGCCAACGTCCTGACTTTC.

This clonotype has ten or more counts. The V call is TRBV5-1, the J call TRBJ2-1; D possibly corresponds to TRBD1 (6 bases). This CDR3 has 15 residues. V was clipped by 0 bases and J by 8 bases, with 15 bases between them. Germline V CDR1 and CDR2: SGHRS, YFSETQ. CDR3 amino acids: CASSLETGNPHEQFF. CDR3 DNA: TGCGCCAGCAGCTTGGAGACAGGCAACCCCCATGAGCAGTTCTTC.

The chain recombines TRBV30 with TRBJ1-1; D call uncertain. The CDR3 has 13 amino acids. CDR1 is GTSNPN, CDR2 SVGIG, per germline (reference sequence). V lost 5 bases, J lost 5 bases, and 15 bases lay in between. CDR3 nucleotides: TGTGCCTGGGCGGGCCTCCGGTGGACTGAAGCTTTCTTT. Its protein is CAWAGLRWTEAFF.

This clonotype was picked up many times. The rearrangement links TRBV14 to TRBJ2-3; 11 bases are shared with TRBD1. This CDR3 comprises 15 residues. V lost 2 bases and J lost 5; bases outside the gene matches: 3. Germline CDR1 SGHDN, CDR2 FVKESK. Here the CDR3 DNA reads TGTGCCAGCAGCCAACGGACAGGGGGCCGAGATACGCAGTATTTT. This codes for CASSQRTGGRDTQYF.

As concerns this clonotype: Its ends do not fully match the called genes, so a read error is possible. The gene calls are TRBV5-1 and TRBJ1-2, with 10 bases identical to TRBD1. The CDR3 is 13 amino acids. Germline V lookup: CDR1 SGHRS, CDR2 YFSETQ. The CDR3 here is CASSLEGDRGYSF. DNA for the CDR3: TGCGCCAGCAGCCTTGAGGGGGACAGGGGCTACTCCTTC.

The count of this clonotype is one. The chain is built from TRBV12-3 or TRBV12-4 and TRBJ2-7; D is undetermined. The CDR3 sequence is 15 residues long. Trimming took 4 bases from V and 3 from J, leaving 16 bases between them. The CDR3 DNA is TGTGCCAGCAGTTGGAGTCTTCGGAGTTACTACGAGCAGTACTTC. Encoded protein: CASSWSLRSYYEQYF.